This T cell receptor (beta chain) appears in the sequencing data of a study of blood T cells in healthy people across ages. The CDR3 runs 13 residues. Germline trimming cut 6 bases from V and 8 bases from J; bases unmatched to any gene: 3. Comment on this clonotype: The antigen is undetermined.

Study observations and caveats: Diversity figures based on one million T cells were deemed too low. Whereas aged donors had fewer naive CD4+ cells, long-lived donors had more of them and higher diversity.

Primers used in a second PCR of about 6 to 11 cycles were a sample-barcoded 5' primer and a J-beta primer mix. Through a template-switch adaptor with 12 random nucleotides, each cDNA molecule received a tag. TCRdb reprocessed the 5' RACE reads via MiXCR and lists one record per CDR3 protein. The sample lists approximately 320,000 distinct CDR3 sequences, roughly 26% occurring once. The V and J genes are TRBV12-3 or TRBV12-4 and TRBJ2-1; 11 bases fit TRBD1. This sequence was found in a woman between 70 and 85 years old in good health. What was sequenced was blood. The CDR3 sequence is CASSGQGAYEQFF. The CDR3 DNA sequence: TGTGCCAGCAGCGGACAGGGGGCATATGAGCAGTTCTTC.